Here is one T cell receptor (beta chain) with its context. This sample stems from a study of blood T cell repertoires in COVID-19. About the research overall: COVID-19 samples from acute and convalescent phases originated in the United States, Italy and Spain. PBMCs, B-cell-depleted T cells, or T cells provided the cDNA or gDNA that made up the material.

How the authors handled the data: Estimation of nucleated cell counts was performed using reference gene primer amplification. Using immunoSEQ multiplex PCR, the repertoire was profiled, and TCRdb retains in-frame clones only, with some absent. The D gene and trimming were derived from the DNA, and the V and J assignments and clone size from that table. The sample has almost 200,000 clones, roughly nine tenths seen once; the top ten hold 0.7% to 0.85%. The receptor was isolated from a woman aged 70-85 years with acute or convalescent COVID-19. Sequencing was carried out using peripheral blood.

CDR3 DNA: TGTGCCAGCAGCACTTACGGTCAGGGAATGGGGAACACTGAAGCTTTCTTT. This sequence encodes CASSTYGQGMGNTEAFF. This chain joins TRBV7-9 and TRBJ1-1; the D gene is possibly TRBD1 (5 bases). V was trimmed by 5 bases and J by 1 base, leaving 20 bases between them. The CDR3 sequence is 17 residues long. The germline gives CDR1 SEHNR, CDR2 FQNEAQ (reference sequence).